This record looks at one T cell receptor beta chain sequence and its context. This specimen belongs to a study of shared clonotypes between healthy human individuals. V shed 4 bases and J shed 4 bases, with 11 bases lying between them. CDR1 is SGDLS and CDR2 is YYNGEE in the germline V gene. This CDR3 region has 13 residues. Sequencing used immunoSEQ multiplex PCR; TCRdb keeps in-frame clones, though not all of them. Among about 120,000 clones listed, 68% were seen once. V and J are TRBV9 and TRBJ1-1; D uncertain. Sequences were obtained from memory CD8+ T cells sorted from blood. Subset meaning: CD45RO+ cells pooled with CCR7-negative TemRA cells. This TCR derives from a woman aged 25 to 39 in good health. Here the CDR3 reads CASSPLLGTEAFF. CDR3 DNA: TGTGCCAGCAGCCCGCTTCTCGGCACTGAAGCTTTCTTT.